These T cell receptor beta chains were read from a single sample in a study of T cell responses to AZD1222 COVID-19 vaccine. The data were produced by immunoSEQ multiplex PCR, yet TCRdb's version contains in-frame clones alone and is incomplete. The repertoire includes 100,000 to 150,000 clones, just under 95% of them detected once, and roughly 1% sits in the top ten. Sequencing was performed on peripheral blood, taken 28 days after the second AZD1222 dose. The receptor source for this set is an adult who received the AZD1222 COVID-19 vaccine. Both conserved end residues are part of each CDR3. A D gene is named only where the DNA matches it firmly. Clone size, where shown, is once, few, many, or a class for clones that have expanded.

abundance: NA
j_gene: TRBJ1-6
v_gene: TRBV4-2
d_gene: NA
CDR3nt: TGTGCCAGCAGCCCCGAAGGGGGGACCTCCTATAATTCACCCCTCCACTTT
CDR3aa: CASSPEGGTSYNSPLHF

abundance: once
j_gene: TRBJ2-7
v_gene: TRBV5-1
d_gene: NA
CDR3nt: TGCGCCAGCACCCGTCGACAGGGAGGGGAGCAGTACTTC
CDR3aa: CASTRRQGGEQYF

abundance: few
j_gene: TRBJ2-6
v_gene: TRBV4-3
d_gene: NA
CDR3nt: TGCGCCAGCAGCCCCGCGACCCCGGGACGCTTCTCTGGGGCCAACGTCCTGACTTTC
CDR3aa: CASSPATPGRFSGANVLTF

abundance: NA
j_gene: TRBJ1-3
v_gene: TRBV9
d_gene: NA
CDR3nt: TGTGCCAGCAGCGTAGGGGACAATGGAAACACCATATATTTT
CDR3aa: CASSVGDNGNTIYF

abundance: NA
j_gene: TRBJ2-3
v_gene: TRBV7-9
d_gene: TRBD2
CDR3nt: TGTGCCAGCAGCTTAAGACTAGCGGGGGTACCAGATACGCAGTATTTT
CDR3aa: CASSLRLAGVPDTQYF

abundance: NA
j_gene: TRBJ2-2
v_gene: TRBV3-1/TRBV3-2
d_gene: NA
CDR3nt: TGTGCCAGCAGCCAAGATAGGCTTAACTCATACGCCGGGGAGCTGTTTTTT
CDR3aa: CASSQDRLNSYAGELFF

abundance: NA
j_gene: TRBJ1-2
v_gene: TRBV6-5
d_gene: NA
CDR3nt: TGTGCCAGCATCCCAGGTGGGGGCTATGGCTACACCTTC
CDR3aa: CASIPGGGYGYTF

abundance: NA
j_gene: TRBJ2-7
v_gene: TRBV3-1/TRBV3-2
d_gene: TRBD1
CDR3nt: TGTGCCAGCAGCCCCGACAGGGGGTATTACGAGCAGTACTTC
CDR3aa: CASSPDRGYYEQYF

abundance: once
j_gene: TRBJ1-2
v_gene: TRBV18
d_gene: NA
CDR3nt: TGTGCCAGCTCACCTAGGTCATTAGATCACTATGGCTACACCTTC
CDR3aa: CASSPRSLDHYGYTF

abundance: NA
j_gene: TRBJ2-1
v_gene: TRBV5-1
d_gene: TRBD1
CDR3nt: TGCGCCAGCAGCTTGGAAGGGACAGGGAGGTCGGATGAGCAGTTCTTC
CDR3aa: CASSLEGTGRSDEQFF

abundance: NA
j_gene: TRBJ2-5
v_gene: TRBV29-1
d_gene: TRBD2
CDR3nt: TGCAGCGTTGAAGTGTCTCCCTACACCGGGACTAGCGGGAGGGTAAACGGGGAGACCCAGTACTTC
CDR3aa: CSVEVSPYTGTSGRVNGETQYF

abundance: NA
j_gene: TRBJ1-1
v_gene: TRBV6-2/TRBV6-3
d_gene: NA
CDR3nt: TGTGCCAGCAGTTACCCGCCTACCGGGACGGCGAACACTGAAGCTTTCTTT
CDR3aa: CASSYPPTGTANTEAFF

abundance: NA
j_gene: TRBJ2-2
v_gene: TRBV5-5
d_gene: TRBD1
CDR3nt: TGTGCCAGCAGCTTGGGGGACAGCGACACCGGGGAGCTGTTTTTT
CDR3aa: CASSLGDSDTGELFF

abundance: NA
j_gene: TRBJ1-2
v_gene: TRBV6-5
d_gene: NA
CDR3nt: TGTGCCAGCAGTTACTCCCCAGGCACCCTTTTTGATGGCTACACCTTC
CDR3aa: CASSYSPGTLFDGYTF

abundance: NA
j_gene: TRBJ2-3
v_gene: TRBV9
d_gene: TRBD2
CDR3nt: TGTGCCAGCAGCCCGCGTCAGGCTAGCGGGAACACAGATACGCAGTATTTT
CDR3aa: CASSPRQASGNTDTQYF

abundance: NA
j_gene: TRBJ1-2
v_gene: TRBV10-3
d_gene: NA
CDR3nt: TGTGCCATCAGTGATCCGAGCGGCTATGGCTACACCTTC
CDR3aa: CAISDPSGYGYTF

abundance: NA
j_gene: TRBJ1-6
v_gene: TRBV11-3
d_gene: NA
CDR3nt: TGTGCCAGCAGCTTAGAGGTGGGTTGGGGTGGACACTATAATTCACCCCTCCACTTT
CDR3aa: CASSLEVGWGGHYNSPLHF

abundance: NA
j_gene: TRBJ1-2
v_gene: TRBV5-4
d_gene: NA
CDR3nt: TGTGCCAGCAGCCTGGACCGAAACTATGGCTACACCTTC
CDR3aa: CASSLDRNYGYTF

abundance: NA
j_gene: TRBJ1-6
v_gene: TRBV30
d_gene: NA
CDR3nt: TGTGCCTGGATAGTACGGGGGGGCTCCTATAATTCACCCCTCCACTTT
CDR3aa: CAWIVRGGSYNSPLHF

abundance: NA
j_gene: TRBJ2-3
v_gene: TRBV7-3
d_gene: TRBD2
CDR3nt: TGTGCCAGCAGCGCCGTGGGGGAGGGGACAGATACGCAGTATTTT
CDR3aa: CASSAVGEGTDTQYF

abundance: NA
j_gene: TRBJ2-3
v_gene: TRBV4-1
d_gene: NA
CDR3nt: TGCGCCAGCAGCCAAGCCTTTGGGGGGACAGATACGCAGTATTTT
CDR3aa: CASSQAFGGTDTQYF

abundance: NA
j_gene: TRBJ2-3
v_gene: TRBV27
d_gene: NA
CDR3nt: TGTGCCAGCAGTTTCTTGGGCTCCCGCGAAGATACGCAGTATTTT
CDR3aa: CASSFLGSREDTQYF

abundance: NA
j_gene: TRBJ1-1
v_gene: TRBV28
d_gene: NA
CDR3nt: TGTGCCAGCAGTTTTGGGGATGCCTGGAACACTGAAGCTTTCTTT
CDR3aa: CASSFGDAWNTEAFF

abundance: NA
j_gene: TRBJ1-2
v_gene: TRBV28
d_gene: NA
CDR3nt: TGTGCCAGCAGTTCGAACCAGAGACGAGGCTACACCTTC
CDR3aa: CASSSNQRRGYTF

abundance: NA
j_gene: TRBJ2-2
v_gene: TRBV4-2
d_gene: NA
CDR3nt: TGTGCCAGCAGCCAAGTCACAGACGCCGGGGAGCTGTTTTTT
CDR3aa: CASSQVTDAGELFF

abundance: NA
j_gene: TRBJ1-1
v_gene: TRBV19
d_gene: TRBD1
CDR3nt: TGTGCCAGTGGCGACAGGGCCGCTGAAGCTTTCTTT
CDR3aa: CASGDRAAEAFF

abundance: NA
j_gene: TRBJ1-6
v_gene: TRBV19
d_gene: NA
CDR3nt: TGTGCCAGTAGTGAACAGGGTGCCGTCTATAATTCACCCCTCCACTTT
CDR3aa: CASSEQGAVYNSPLHF

abundance: NA
j_gene: TRBJ1-5
v_gene: TRBV19
d_gene: NA
CDR3nt: TGTGCCAGTAGCCCTGACACTAATCAGCCCCAGCATTTT
CDR3aa: CASSPDTNQPQHF

abundance: few
j_gene: TRBJ1-2
v_gene: TRBV7-9
d_gene: NA
CDR3nt: TGTGCCAGCAGCTCTGGGGTCCAGGACACCTATGGCTACACCTTC
CDR3aa: CASSSGVQDTYGYTF

abundance: NA
j_gene: TRBJ2-7
v_gene: TRBV11-2
d_gene: TRBD2
CDR3nt: TGTGCCAGCAGCCGGACTAGCGGGACCAGCTACGAGCAGTACTTC
CDR3aa: CASSRTSGTSYEQYF

abundance: NA
j_gene: TRBJ1-2
v_gene: TRBV5-5
d_gene: NA
CDR3nt: TGTGCCAGCAGCCGGGAACGGCATGGCTACACCTTC
CDR3aa: CASSRERHGYTF